The next 2 T cell receptor beta chains were all read from a single sample in a study of blood T cell repertoires in COVID-19. Some clones are missing from TCRdb's copy, which holds only in-frame ones; the method was immunoSEQ multiplex PCR. The sample gives about 140,000 clones, less than 80% of which show up once; 4.5% is in the top ten. The sample comprised peripheral blood. Receptors originate from an elderly woman with active or convalescent COVID-19.

CDR3 sequence reads: CASSYPDRSGGYTF. The CDR3 DNA follows: TGTGCCAGCAGTTACCCTGACAGGAGCGGTGGCTACACCTTC. This chain uses TRBV6-6 with TRBJ1-2, with D possibly TRBD1 on 6 matching bases. The germline CDR1 and CDR2 sequences are MNHNY and SVGAGI (reference sequence). There are 14 residues in the CDR3. The germline V and J ends were trimmed by 2 bases and 7 bases, with 14 bases remaining between them.

This clone was seen only once. This chain uses TRBV4-1 with TRBJ2-7, with 9 bases aligning to TRBD1. The CDR3 extends over 16 amino acids. The ends lost 1 base at V and 7 bases at J; junction bases unmatched: 11. Germline V gene data show CDR1 as MGHRA and CDR2 as YSYEKL. CDR3 amino acids: CASSQVRTGVPWEQYF. CDR3 sequence (DNA): TGCGCCAGCAGCCAAGTGAGGACAGGGGTGCCTTGGGAGCAGTACTTC.